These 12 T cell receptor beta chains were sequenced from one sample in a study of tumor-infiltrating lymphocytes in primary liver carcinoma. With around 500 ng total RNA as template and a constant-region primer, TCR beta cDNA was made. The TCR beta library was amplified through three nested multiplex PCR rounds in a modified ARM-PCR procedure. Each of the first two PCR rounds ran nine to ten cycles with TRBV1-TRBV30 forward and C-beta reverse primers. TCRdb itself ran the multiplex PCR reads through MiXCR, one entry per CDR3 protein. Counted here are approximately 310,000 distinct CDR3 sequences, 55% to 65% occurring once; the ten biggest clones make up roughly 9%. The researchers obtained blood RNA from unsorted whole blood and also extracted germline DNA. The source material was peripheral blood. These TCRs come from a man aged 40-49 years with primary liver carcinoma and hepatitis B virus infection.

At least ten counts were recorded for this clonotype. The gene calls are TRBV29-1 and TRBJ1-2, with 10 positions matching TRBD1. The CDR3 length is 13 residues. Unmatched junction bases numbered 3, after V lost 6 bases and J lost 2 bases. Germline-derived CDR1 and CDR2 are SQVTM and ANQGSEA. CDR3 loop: CSVRQGANYGYTF. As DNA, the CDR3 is TGCAGCGTCCGACAGGGGGCGAACTATGGCTACACCTTC.

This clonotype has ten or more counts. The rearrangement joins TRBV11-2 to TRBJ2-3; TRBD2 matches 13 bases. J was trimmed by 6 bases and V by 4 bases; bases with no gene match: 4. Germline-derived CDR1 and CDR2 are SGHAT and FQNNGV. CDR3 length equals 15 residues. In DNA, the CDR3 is TGTGCCAGCAGCTCCGGGACTAGCGGGATGGATACGCAGTATTTT. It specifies CASSSGTSGMDTQYF.

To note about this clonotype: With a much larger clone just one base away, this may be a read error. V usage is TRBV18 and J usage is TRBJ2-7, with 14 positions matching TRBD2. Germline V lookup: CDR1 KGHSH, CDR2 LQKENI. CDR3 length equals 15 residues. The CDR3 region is CASSPPTSGRGEHYF. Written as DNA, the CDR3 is TGTGCCAGCTCACCCCCGACTAGCGGGAGGGGGGAGCACTACTTC.

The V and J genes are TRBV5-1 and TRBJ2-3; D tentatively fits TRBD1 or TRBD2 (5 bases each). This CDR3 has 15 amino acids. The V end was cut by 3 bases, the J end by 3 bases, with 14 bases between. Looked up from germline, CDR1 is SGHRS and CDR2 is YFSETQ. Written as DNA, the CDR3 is TGCGCCAGCAGCTCCCAGCAGGGCGGGACAGATACGCAGTATTTT. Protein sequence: CASSSQQGGTDTQYF.

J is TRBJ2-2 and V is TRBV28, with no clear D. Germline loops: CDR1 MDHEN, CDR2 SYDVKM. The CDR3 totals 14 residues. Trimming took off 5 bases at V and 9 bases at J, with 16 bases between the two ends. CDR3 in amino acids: CASSRTGWTRELFF. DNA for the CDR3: TGTGCCAGCAGTAGGACCGGGTGGACCAGGGAGCTGTTTTTT.

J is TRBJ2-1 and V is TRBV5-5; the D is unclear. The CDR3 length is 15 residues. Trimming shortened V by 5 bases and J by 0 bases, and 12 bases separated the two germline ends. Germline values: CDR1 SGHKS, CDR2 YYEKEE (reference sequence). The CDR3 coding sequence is TGTGCCAGCAGTATGTCGGCGGCCTCCTACAATGAGCAGTTCTTC. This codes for CASSMSAASYNEQFF.

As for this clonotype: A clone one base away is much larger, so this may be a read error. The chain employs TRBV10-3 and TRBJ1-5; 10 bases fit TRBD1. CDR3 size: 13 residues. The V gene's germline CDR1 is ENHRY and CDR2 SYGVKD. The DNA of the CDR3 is TGTGCCACCGGGACAGGGGAAAGACAGCCCCAGCGTTTT. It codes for CATGTGERQPQRF.

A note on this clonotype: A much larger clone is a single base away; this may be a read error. The CDR3 nucleotides read TGTGCCACTCAAAATTCAGGGGGCGCGGGAAACACTGGAGCTTTCTTT. Amino acids: CATQNSGGAGNTGAFF. The chain uses TRBV6-2 or TRBV6-3 and TRBJ1-1; 8 bases fit TRBD1. The CDR3 sequence is 16 residues long. Germline V lookup: CDR1 MNHEY, CDR2 SVGEGT.

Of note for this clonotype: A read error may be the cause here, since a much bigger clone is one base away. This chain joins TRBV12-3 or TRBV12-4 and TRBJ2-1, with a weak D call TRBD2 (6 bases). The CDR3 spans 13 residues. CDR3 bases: TGTGCCGTACAAGGGACTTCCTACAATGAGCAGTCCTTC. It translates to CAVQGTSYNEQSF.

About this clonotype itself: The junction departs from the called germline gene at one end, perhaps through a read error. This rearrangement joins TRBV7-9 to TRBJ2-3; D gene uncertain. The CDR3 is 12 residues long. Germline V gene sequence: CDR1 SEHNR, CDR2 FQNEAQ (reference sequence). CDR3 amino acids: CASSSHGDSQYF. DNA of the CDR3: TGTGCCAGCAGCTCTCACGGAGATTCGCAGTATTTT.

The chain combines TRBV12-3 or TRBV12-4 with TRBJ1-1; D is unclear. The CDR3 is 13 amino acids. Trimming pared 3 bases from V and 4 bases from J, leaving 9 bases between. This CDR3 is CASSFGGSTEAFF. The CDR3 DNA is TGTGCCAGCAGTTTCGGAGGGAGCACTGAAGCTTTCTTT.

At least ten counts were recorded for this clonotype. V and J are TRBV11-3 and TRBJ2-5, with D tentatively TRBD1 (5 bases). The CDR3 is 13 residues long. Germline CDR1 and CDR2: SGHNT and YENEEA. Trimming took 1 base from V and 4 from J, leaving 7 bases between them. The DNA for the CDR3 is TGTGCCAGCAGCTTAGGACAGCGAGAGACCCAGTACTTC. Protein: CASSLGQRETQYF.